The rows below give T cell receptor beta chains drawn from one sample of a study of control samples from healthy donors and cancer patients. Profiling relied on immunoSEQ multiplex PCR, and the TCRdb table lists in-frame clones only, not all of them. The sample holds 100,000 or so clones, about 90% seen once. Sequencing input: blood. The receptors originated from a woman between 18 and 29 years old in good health. CDR3s include the opening cysteine and the closing phenylalanine or tryptophan. D genes are given only for firm matches. Clone sizes are given selectively: once, few, many, or a class where the clone is expanded.

>TRBV7-3|.|.|TRBJ1-1
CASSIRGRTEAFF
TGTGCCAGCAGCATCAGGGGTAGGACTGAAGCTTTCTTT
>TRBV7-8|.|.|TRBJ1-1
CASSLARGQGNTEAFF
TGTGCCAGCAGCTTAGCTCGCGGTCAGGGGAACACTGAAGCTTTCTTT
>TRBV19|.|.|TRBJ2-3
CASSIVAADTQYF
TGTGCCAGTAGTATAGTGGCGGCAGATACGCAGTATTTT
>TRBV19|.|TRBD1|TRBJ2-2
CASSIEGQVNTGELFF
TGTGCCAGTAGTATAGAGGGACAGGTGAACACCGGGGAGCTGTTTTTT
>TRBV11-3|.|TRBD2|TRBJ2-7
CASSTSGGADEQYF
TGTGCCAGCAGCACTAGCGGGGGGGCCGACGAGCAGTACTTC
>TRBV7-9|.|TRBD2|TRBJ2-7
CASSLAGGTYEQYF
TGTGCCAGCAGCTTAGCGGGAGGGACCTACGAGCAGTACTTC
>TRBV24-1|.|TRBD2|TRBJ2-1
CATGGTSGRARDYNEQFF
TGTGCCACCGGCGGGACTAGCGGGAGGGCCCGGGACTACAATGAGCAGTTCTTC
>TRBV7-8|once|.|TRBJ1-3
CASSRGGSGNTIYF
TGTGCCAGCAGCCGAGGGGGCTCTGGAAACACCATATATTTT
>TRBV5-4|.|TRBD1|TRBJ2-7
CASSFYRGTYEQYF
TGTGCCAGCAGCTTTTACAGGGGAACCTACGAGCAGTACTTC
>TRBV2|.|TRBD1|TRBJ2-1
CASNRDRGDEQFF
TGTGCCAGCAATCGGGACAGGGGGGATGAGCAGTTCTTC
>TRBV6-5|.|.|TRBJ2-7
CASIGEQEQYF
TGTGCCAGCATTGGGGAGCAGGAGCAGTACTTC
>TRBV6-5|.|.|TRBJ1-3
CASSRPLGVGNTIYF
TGTGCCAGCAGTCGACCTCTAGGGGTAGGAAACACCATATATTTT
>TRBV6-5|.|TRBD2|TRBJ2-7
CASSRYAGVNYEQYF
TGTGCCAGCAGTCGCTACGCGGGAGTAAACTACGAGCAGTACTTC
>TRBV14|few|.|TRBJ1-1
CASRYKVGTEAFF
TGTGCCAGCAGATACAAGGTTGGCACTGAAGCTTTCTTT
>TRBV30|.|.|TRBJ2-5
CASGEQETQYF
TGTGCCTCGGGGGAACAAGAGACCCAGTACTTC
>TRBV28|.|.|TRBJ1-5
CASRTLQGSSQPQHF
TGTGCCAGCAGAACCCTACAGGGTTCTAGTCAGCCCCAGCATTTT
>TRBV19|.|TRBD1|TRBJ1-6
CASTREGQGYSPLHF
TGTGCCAGTACCCGAGAGGGACAGGGATATTCACCCCTCCACTTT
>TRBV6-2/TRBV6-3|.|TRBD1|TRBJ1-5
CASSYYQGALNQPQHF
TGTGCCAGCAGTTACTACCAGGGGGCTCTGAATCAGCCCCAGCATTTT
>TRBV5-5|once|.|TRBJ1-2
CASSLVNLGDYGYTF
TGTGCCAGCAGCTTGGTAAACCTTGGGGACTATGGCTACACCTTC
>TRBV5-5|once|TRBD1|TRBJ2-7
CASSIDRDRRVGEQYF
TGTGCCAGCAGCATAGACAGGGATCGAAGGGTGGGCGAGCAGTACTTC
>TRBV19|.|.|TRBJ2-3
CASSAGTSSTDTQYF
TGTGCCAGTAGTGCTGGGACTTCTAGCACAGATACGCAGTATTTT
>TRBV14|.|.|TRBJ2-5
CASSPGETQYF
TGTGCCAGCAGCCCCGGGGAGACCCAGTACTTC
>TRBV5-6|.|.|TRBJ2-7
CASSLTGNFPGEQYF
TGTGCCAGCAGCTTGACAGGGAATTTCCCGGGCGAGCAGTACTTC
>TRBV6-4|.|TRBD2|TRBJ2-3
CASSDGTSSTDTQYF
TGTGCCAGCAGTGACGGGACTAGCAGCACAGATACGCAGTATTTT
>TRBV5-6|once|.|TRBJ1-2
CASSLGWQGFYGYTF
TGTGCCAGCAGCTTGGGTTGGCAGGGTTTTTATGGCTACACCTTC
>TRBV5-6|.|TRBD1|TRBJ2-7
CASSLAGQGVYEQYF
TGTGCCAGCAGCTTGGCGGGACAGGGGGTCTACGAGCAGTACTTC
>TRBV27|.|.|TRBJ1-6
CASSLGGGGNSPLHF
TGTGCCAGCAGTTTGGGAGGGGGTGGTAATTCACCCCTCCACTTT
>TRBV10-3|.|TRBD1|TRBJ1-1
CAIQRDRGNTEAFF
TGTGCCATCCAGAGGGACAGGGGGAACACTGAAGCTTTCTTT
>TRBV3-1/TRBV3-2|once|.|TRBJ1-1
CASSLRGNTEAFF
TGTGCCAGCAGCCTCAGGGGGAACACTGAAGCTTTCTTT
>TRBV30|.|.|TRBJ1-1
CAWRAGPMNTEAFF
TGTGCCTGGAGGGCGGGCCCGATGAACACTGAAGCTTTCTTT
>TRBV28|.|.|TRBJ2-2
CASSRRLVGSRSGELFF
TGTGCCAGCAGCCGGCGGTTGGTGGGGAGCCGCTCCGGGGAGCTGTTTTTT
>TRBV19|.|.|TRBJ1-6
CASSITAGEVAPLHF
TGTGCCAGTAGTATAACGGCAGGGGAGGTGGCACCCCTCCACTTT
>TRBV5-6|once|.|TRBJ2-1
CASSIIYNEQFF
TGTGCCAGCAGCATCATATACAATGAGCAGTTCTTC
>TRBV3-1/TRBV3-2|.|.|TRBJ2-5
CASSHPSWADLYF
TGTGCCAGCAGCCACCCTAGTTGGGCGGACTTGTACTTC
>TRBV6-5|once|TRBD1|TRBJ1-1
CAVDRVVTEAFF
TGTGCCGTGGACAGGGTTGTAACTGAAGCTTTCTTT
>TRBV3-1/TRBV3-2|once|TRBD1|TRBJ2-2
CASSQDRARTGGFGGELFF
TGTGCCAGCAGCCAAGATCGGGCGAGGACAGGGGGGTTCGGCGGGGAGCTGTTTTTT
>TRBV9|.|.|TRBJ1-4
CASSVTGSEKLFF
TGTGCCAGCAGCGTAACAGGGAGTGAAAAACTGTTTTTT
>TRBV15|.|.|TRBJ1-2
CATSRGRPEIYGYTF
TGTGCCACCAGCAGAGGAAGGCCAGAGATATATGGCTACACCTTC
>TRBV30|once|TRBD1|TRBJ1-6
CAWRGQLNSPLHF
TGTGCCTGGAGGGGACAGCTCAATTCACCCCTCCACTTT
>TRBV29-1|.|.|TRBJ2-1
CSVVRDEQFF
TGCAGCGTCGTTAGGGATGAGCAGTTCTTC
>TRBV28|.|.|TRBJ2-7
CASSSTPTWWEQYF
TGTGCCAGCAGTTCCACTCCCACTTGGTGGGAGCAGTACTTC
>TRBV5-5|.|.|TRBJ2-5
CASSQLAQQETQYF
TGTGCCAGCAGCCAACTAGCACAGCAAGAGACCCAGTACTTC
>TRBV12-3/TRBV12-4|.|.|TRBJ1-2
CASSWRAGYGYTF
TGTGCCAGCAGTTGGCGGGCGGGCTATGGCTACACCTTC